Included here is one TCR beta chain sequence, with context. The germline V gene has CDR1 SGHNT and CDR2 YYREEE (reference sequence). Between the trimmed V and J ends, which lost 4 bases and 0 bases, there was a span of 8 bases. The CDR3 sequence is 15 residues long. The data originate from a study of blood T cell repertoires in COVID-19. Original processing methods: How many nucleated cells were present was estimated from reference gene primer amplification. Data came from immunoSEQ multiplex PCR; TCRdb stores just in-frame clones and leaves some out. V, J and clone size derive from that table, while D and trimming were established from the DNA sequence. The repertoire includes more than 25,000 clones, roughly 85% of them detected once, and 6.6% sits in the top ten.

The J gene is TRBJ2-6, the V gene TRBV5-4; no reliable D call. The sequenced material came from peripheral blood. This receptor was identified in a man aged 55 to 70 with active COVID-19. In DNA, the CDR3 is TGTGCCAGCAGCGTCACCTACTCTGGGGCCAACGTCCTGACTTTC. This translates into CASSVTYSGANVLTF.